The clone carrying this T cell receptor (beta chain) is medium-sized by share. Antigen specificity is unknown. This sample is drawn from a study of metastatic and nonmetastatic thyroid tumors. As for the study in general: Repertoire data that came from the blood and tumor or nodule tissue of malignant and benign thyroid patients were compared. Study-level results: As reported, TCR beta diversity in blood and tumor was significantly higher in malignant thyroid tumors than in benign nodules.

Original processing notes: Built for papillary thyroid cancer, a distant-metastasis classifier drew on CDR3 differences across clinicopathological groups. With MiXCR, TCRdb reprocessed the PCR reads. These V and J calls are TCRdb output, not the study's own analysis. The table includes tens of thousands of clones, approximately 25% detected once. Thyroid surgery had not been preceded by any treatment in any patient. The V end lost 3 bases, the J end lost 5 bases, and 11 bases lay between the germline ends. The CDR3 contains 13 residues. Germline-derived CDR1 and CDR2 are GTSNPN and SVGIG (reference sequence).

Sequencing input: blood. The chain uses TRBV30 and TRBJ1-5; D remains unclear. The TCR was taken from a female donor with papillary thyroid cancer or a benign thyroid nodule (not recorded which). Some clones in this sample may be carry-over from other donors' samples. This CDR3 reads CAWSSGPDQPQHF. The CDR3 region has the DNA TGTGCCTGGAGCTCCGGCCCCGATCAGCCCCAGCATTTT.